Listed below are T cell receptor beta chains from one sample, sequenced in a study of blood T cells in healthy people across ages. TCRdb passed the 5' RACE reads through MiXCR, listing each CDR3 protein once. The top ten hold around 2.1% of the sample, which has roughly 2 million distinct CDR3 sequences, around half seen once. Sequenced sample: blood. These receptors all stem from a woman aged 40 to 50 in good health. The CDR3 runs from the conserved cysteine through the conserved F or W.

>TRBV4-3|13|TRBJ2-3
CASGTSLVDTQYF
>TRBV6-5|14|-
CASRPSESQETQYF
>TRBV28|14|TRBJ2-1
CASQGAFSYNEQFF
>TRBV2|15|TRBJ2-6
CASKDRGLGANVLTF
>TRBV5-1|15|TRBJ2-1
CASSFGGAPMDEQFF
>TRBV18|13|TRBJ2-7
CASSVDRPYEQYF
>TRBV24-1|14|TRBJ1-5
CATSDLGASWPQHF
>TRBV5-1|16|TRBJ2-7
CASKTAGTSAYNEQYF
>TRBV9|15|TRBJ2-1
CASSVGQGSYNEQFF
>TRBV27|15|TRBJ2-4
CASSSRLLGENIQYF
>TRBV6-5|19|TRBJ2-6
CASSYSATGGYSGANVLTF
>TRBV29-1|15|TRBJ2-5
CSVRTSGAAQETQYF
>TRBV4-3|16|TRBJ2-1
CASSPTGLAGNNEQFF
>TRBV3-1|14|TRBJ1-6
CASSLGTGYSPLHF
>TRBV7-9|16|TRBJ2-1
CASSPGTSGGAAEQFF
>TRBV7-2|15|TRBJ1-6
CASSLRARWDSPLHF
>TRBV20-1|14|TRBJ1-6
CSPRGAALNSPLHF
>TRBV6-2/TRBV6-3|14|TRBJ2-3
CASGNMAGTDTQYF
>TRBV19|13|TRBJ2-7
CASSIGPLDEQYF
>TRBV27|17|TRBJ2-5
CASSLRPERGGQETQYF
>TRBV12-3/TRBV12-4|15|TRBJ2-1
CASSSGTGGGGEQFF
>TRBV20-1|14|TRBJ1-5
CSARGRGGNQPQHF
>TRBV10-3|14|-
CAISRGQGQYEQYF
>TRBV20-1|15|TRBJ2-7
CSARPPDGSSYEQYF
>TRBV6-5|14|TRBJ2-3
CASSSPWGTDTQYF
>TRBV12-3/TRBV12-4|15|TRBJ1-6
CASRRGTGVNSPLHF
>TRBV28|12|TRBJ2-7
CASRKNLYEQYF
>TRBV11-2|22|TRBJ2-6
CASSLDPRRKGLPLLGVNVLTF
>TRBV4-2|14|TRBJ1-2
CASRDGGFDYGYTF
>TRBV20-1|11|TRBJ1-1
CSATGWTEAFF
>TRBV20-1|15|TRBJ2-7
CSARGVLGSSYEQYF
>TRBV7-9|15|TRBJ2-3
CASSTRGQTTDTQYF
>TRBV7-9|12|TRBJ1-5
CASSLAREPQHF
>TRBV6-5|15|TRBJ1-1
CASSYGQGGNTEAFF
>TRBV18|16|TRBJ2-5
CASSPLGSGDQETQYF
>TRBV28|14|TRBJ1-1
CASSTGRGNTEAFF
>TRBV4-3|14|TRBJ2-2
CASSLERGGGELFF
>TRBV6-2/TRBV6-3|19|TRBJ2-7
CASSYSRDGRLARRLEQYF
>TRBV12-3/TRBV12-4|14|TRBJ1-2
CASSFSRINYGYTF
>TRBV12-3/TRBV12-4|14|TRBJ2-5
CATSPGQGGETQYF
>TRBV29-1|13|TRBJ2-1
CSVDSSSYNEQFF
>TRBV14|17|TRBJ2-1
CASSLTLALAGNNEQFF
>TRBV7-8|14|TRBJ2-3
CASSLDQNTDTQYF
>TRBV10-3|15|TRBJ2-1
CAISESPTSVNEQFF
>TRBV6-5|15|TRBJ1-2
CASSPGGTKTRGYTF
>TRBV29-1|12|TRBJ1-2
CSVETGAQGYTF
>TRBV7-3|14|TRBJ1-2
CASPHGGTGVGYTF
>TRBV2|17|TRBJ2-5
CASSEHRTSGGQETQYF
>TRBV7-2|14|TRBJ2-5
CASSLTVQGGREYF
>TRBV6-2/TRBV6-3|15|TRBJ1-5
CASSYSGFGVQPQHF
>TRBV29-1|15|TRBJ1-2
CSVAGQKAFNYGYTF
>TRBV10-3|14|TRBJ1-5
CAIRGHGSNQPQHF
>TRBV7-2|14|TRBJ2-4
CASSARPRGAIQYF
>TRBV11-2|15|TRBJ2-7
CASSWNTGGPGEQYF
>TRBV7-2|16|TRBJ2-5
CASSLFGRTGGETQYF
>TRBV24-1|11|TRBJ1-1
CATSDLTEAFF
>TRBV6-1|17|TRBJ2-5
CASTRTSGGGTLKTQYF
>TRBV4-3|16|TRBJ1-4
CASSQITGGPNEKLFF